One and the same sample provided the 30 T cell receptor beta chains below, sequenced in a study of blood T cell repertoires in COVID-19. Assay: immunoSEQ multiplex PCR; the TCRdb copy retains only in-frame clones and omits some. The sample records roughly 40,000 clones, 81% being singletons. The specimen sequenced was peripheral blood. These receptors came from a man older than 75 with active or convalescent COVID-19.

The chain has TRBV11-2 and TRBJ2-3, with D perhaps TRBD1 (6 bases). V was cut by 0 bases and J by 3 bases, with 10 bases left in between. This CDR3 comprises 15 residues. The germline gives CDR1 SGHAT, CDR2 FQNNGV. In DNA, the CDR3 is TGTGCCAGCAGCTTAGATCCAGGGGTGACAGATACGCAGTATTTT. This sequence encodes CASSLDPGVTDTQYF.

V gene TRBV7-2 combines with J gene TRBJ1-2; tentatively, D is TRBD1 (6 bases). This CDR3 is built from 14 residues. The ends were cut back, 5 bases at V and 7 bases at J, with 17 bases in the middle. Germline lookup yields CDR1 SGHTA and CDR2 FQGNSA. CDR3 coding DNA: TGTGCCAGCAGCCTCGACAGGTTTAAGGCTGGCTACACCTTC. Translated: CASSLDRFKAGYTF.

V usage is TRBV11-1 and J usage is TRBJ2-1, with 7 bases lining up with TRBD1. V shed 8 bases, J shed 8 bases, and the junction held 9 bases outside the gene matches. This CDR3 has 13 amino acids. Germline CDR1 and CDR2: SGHAT and FQDESV (reference sequence). CDR3 in DNA: TGTGCCAGCTCCAGGGGGTTCGGGGATGAGCAGTTCTTC. This sequence encodes CASSRGFGDEQFF. The variable domain in full, completed from reference TRBV11-1 and TRBJ2-1, reads EAEVAQSPRYKITEKSQAVAFWCDPISGHATLYWYRQILGQGPELLVQFQDESVVDDSQLPKDRFSAERLKGVDSTLKIQPAELGDSAMYLCASSRGFGDEQFFGPGTRLTVL.

This chain connects TRBV19 to TRBJ2-1; TRBD2 matches at 8 bases. This CDR3 has 16 amino acids. Germline V CDR1 and CDR2: LNHDA, SQIVND (reference sequence). Trimming took 4 bases from V and 6 from J; bases not matched to a gene: 11. CDR3 coding DNA: TGTGCCAGTAGTACAAGATTTAGCGGGATGTCCAATGAGCAGTTCTTC. Its translation: CASSTRFSGMSNEQFF.

A few counts support this clone. This chain links TRBV30 with TRBJ1-2; D perhaps matches TRBD1 (5 bases). The CDR3 is 13 residues long. Trimming shortened V by 0 bases and J by 4 bases, and 9 bases separated the two germline ends. In germline, CDR1 is GTSNPN, CDR2 SVGIG (reference sequence). The CDR3 bases are TGTGCCTGGAGTGTAGGGGACTTCTATGGCTACACCTTC. Its translation: CAWSVGDFYGYTF.

The V and J genes are TRBV7-6 and TRBJ2-1; D not resolved. CDR1 and CDR2 from the germline V gene are SGHVS and FNYEAQ. V was clipped by 4 bases and J by 8 bases, with 6 bases between them. This CDR3 is built from 11 residues. CDR3 amino acids: CASSSRDEQFF. CDR3 in DNA: TGTGCCAGCAGCTCTCGGGATGAGCAGTTCTTC.

This chain connects TRBV4-3 to TRBJ2-7, with 11 bases identical to TRBD2. Germline CDR1 reads LGHNA; CDR2 reads YSLEER. The CDR3 is 18 amino acids. V lost 0 bases and J lost 1; bases outside the gene matches: 8. The CDR3 loop reads CASSQDLAGGLLSYEQYF. The CDR3 DNA reads as TGCGCCAGCAGCCAAGATCTAGCGGGAGGCCTCCTTTCCTACGAGCAGTACTTC.

The sample holds a few counts of this clone. The gene calls are TRBV4-1 and TRBJ2-7, with 9 nucleotides matching TRBD1. CDR1 and CDR2 from the germline V gene are MGHRA and YSYEKL. Losses at the gene ends were 1 base for V and 4 bases for J; bases not matched to a gene: 2. This CDR3 region has 14 residues. The CDR3 nucleotides read TGCGCCAGCAGCCAAGGGACAGGGGATTACGAGCAGTACTTC. Its translation is CASSQGTGDYEQYF.

This clone was observed a handful of times. The chain is built from TRBV3-1 (or the pseudogene TRBV3-2) and TRBJ2-2; weak D call: TRBD2 (5 bases). The CDR3 is 16 amino acids. Germline V gene sequence: CDR1 LGHDT, CDR2 YNNKEL (reference sequence). The V end lost 4 bases, the J end lost 0 bases, and 12 bases lay between the germline ends. The CDR3 region has the DNA TGTGCCAGCAGCCCGAGGGTGGCAACGAACACCGGGGAGCTGTTTTTT. The encoded protein is CASSPRVATNTGELFF.

The CDR3 coding sequence is TGTGCCAGCAGCAAGCAGACTAGCGTGAGCACAGATACGCAGTATTTT. It specifies CASSKQTSVSTDTQYF. The chain joins TRBV7-6 to TRBJ2-3; 8 positions agree with TRBD2. V lost 5 bases and J lost 0; bases outside the gene matches: 7. Germline-derived CDR1 and CDR2 are SGHVS and FNYEAQ. The CDR3 covers 16 residues.

V and J are TRBV30 and TRBJ2-5; 10 bases map to TRBD1. The CDR3 extends over 15 amino acids. Germline V gene sequence: CDR1 GTSNPN, CDR2 SVGIG (reference sequence). Losses at the gene ends were 2 bases for V and 2 bases for J; bases not matched to a gene: 5. The chain's CDR3 is CAWSRGTGDQETQYF. CDR3 DNA sequence: TGTGCCTGGAGTAGGGGGACAGGGGATCAAGAGACCCAGTACTTC. Filled out from reference TRBV30 and TRBJ2-5, the complete variable domain reads SQTIHQWPATLVQPVGSPLSLECTVEGTSNPNLYWYRQAAGRGLQLLFYSVGIGQISSEVPQNLSASRPQDRQFILSSKKLLLSDSGFYLCAWSRGTGDQETQYFGPGTRLLVL.

The V and J genes are TRBV19 and TRBJ1-5; 8 bases agree with TRBD1. This CDR3 is built from 17 residues. J was trimmed by 1 base and V by 5 bases; bases with no gene match: 10. From germline, CDR1 is LNHDA and CDR2 SQIVND (reference sequence). The CDR3 sequence is CASSSGQGRRSNQPQHF. The CDR3 DNA reads TGTGCCAGTAGTTCCGGACAGGGACGGCGAAGCAATCAGCCCCAGCATTTT.

This clone has only one observation. This chain connects TRBV6-4 to TRBJ1-1, with D possibly TRBD1 on 5 matching bases. The CDR3 sequence is 14 residues long. The V end was cut by 6 bases, the J end by 4 bases, with 15 bases between. Germline V gene sequence: CDR1 MRHNA, CDR2 SNTAGT. The CDR3 DNA follows: TGTGCCAGCAGCCTGGAGGGGAGAGCCACTGAAGCTTTCTTT. This encodes CASSLEGRATEAFF.

J is TRBJ1-2 and V is TRBV3-1 (or the pseudogene TRBV3-2); 10 nucleotides line up with TRBD1. Germline loops: CDR1 LGHDT, CDR2 YNNKEL (reference sequence). CDR3 length: 16 residues. V was pared by 4 bases and J by 5 bases, with 10 bases of the junction left unmatched. In nucleotides, the CDR3 is TGTGCCAGCAGCCGACTAGACAGGGGGCGCGATTATGGCTACACCTTC. Protein product: CASSRLDRGRDYGYTF.

The chain has TRBV6-6 and TRBJ1-2; TRBD1 is a possible D gene (6 bases). The CDR3 has 14 amino acids. Trimming took 4 bases from V and 3 from J, leaving 12 bases between them. The germline gives CDR1 MNHNY, CDR2 SVGAGI (reference sequence). CDR3 in amino acids: CASSFTGIDYGYTF. CDR3 bases: TGTGCCAGCAGTTTCACAGGGATAGACTATGGCTACACCTTC.

The chain is built from TRBV10-3 and TRBJ2-3, with D possibly being TRBD2 (6 bases). There are 15 residues in the CDR3. Trimming shortened V by 6 bases and J by 1 base, and 14 bases separated the two germline ends. CDR1 is ENHRY and CDR2 is SYGVKD in the germline V gene. The CDR3 loop is CAISELARGTDTQYF. Written as DNA, the CDR3 is TGTGCCATCAGCGAACTAGCTAGAGGCACAGATACGCAGTATTTT.

This clone was seen a single time. The genes are TRBV19 and TRBJ2-5; 8 nucleotides match TRBD2. The V gene end was trimmed by 7 bases and the J gene end by 7 bases; junction bases not matched to a gene: 11. CDR1 is LNHDA, CDR2 SQIVND, per germline (reference sequence). The CDR3 consists of 14 residues. CDR3 nucleotide sequence: TGTGCCAGTACCATAGCGGGAAGCAGTGGGACCCAGTACTTC. It codes for CASTIAGSSGTQYF. Complete variable domain (other parts from reference TRBV19 and TRBJ2-5): DGGITQSPKYLFRKEGQNVTLSCEQNLNHDAMYWYRQDPGQGLRLIYYSQIVNDFQKGDIAEGYSVSREKKESFPLTVTSAQKNPTAFYLCASTIAGSSGTQYFGPGTRLLVL.

The chain links TRBV10-3 to TRBJ1-5; 9 nucleotides align to TRBD1. The CDR3 consists of 14 residues. CDR1 and CDR2 from the germline V gene are ENHRY and SYGVKD. V shed 6 bases and J 7 bases; nucleotides not matched to a gene: 7. CDR3 residues: CAISLTGGEQPQHF. CDR3 DNA: TGTGCCATCAGCCTAACAGGGGGCGAACAGCCCCAGCATTTT.

V usage is TRBV19 and J usage is TRBJ2-7; 8 positions agree with TRBD1. J was trimmed by 7 bases and V by 7 bases; bases with no gene match: 12. The CDR3 is 14 amino acids. Germline-derived CDR1 and CDR2 are LNHDA and SQIVND (reference sequence). CDR3 nucleotides: TGTGCCAGTACCCAGGGGGACAGGAATTCGGAGCAGTACTTC. Its protein product is CASTQGDRNSEQYF.

The chain carries TRBV2 and TRBJ2-2; 7 bases match TRBD1. Germline CDR1 is SNHLY and CDR2 is FYNNEI. The CDR3 has 15 amino acids. After removal of 6 bases from V and 3 bases from J, the junction contained 7 bases not matched to a gene. CDR3 sequence: CASRGGTGDTGELFF. DNA for the CDR3: TGTGCCAGCAGGGGCGGTACAGGGGACACCGGGGAGCTGTTTTTT.

The rearrangement uses TRBV5-1 and TRBJ2-3, with 12 bases fitting TRBD2. V was pared by 4 bases and J by 6 bases, with 9 bases of the junction left unmatched. CDR3 length: 16 residues. Germline V gene lookup returns CDR1 SGHRS and CDR2 YFSETQ. This chain's CDR3 is CASSEGLAGLGDTQYF. The CDR3 nucleotides read TGCGCCAGCAGCGAGGGACTAGCGGGCCTCGGGGATACGCAGTATTTT.

This chain joins TRBV7-2 and TRBJ2-7, with 16 bases that match TRBD2. CDR3 length: 16 residues. Germline lookup yields CDR1 SGHTA and CDR2 FQGNSA. V trimming: 5 bases; J trimming: 4 bases; junction bases outside the gene matches: 5. CDR3 sequence (DNA): TGTGCCAGCAGCCCGCCGGGACTAGCGGGAGGGTACGAGCAGTACTTC. It yields the protein CASSPPGLAGGYEQYF.

The chain has TRBV7-2 and TRBJ1-5, with 7 bases matching TRBD1. Germline values: CDR1 SGHTA, CDR2 FQGNSA. The CDR3 totals 14 residues. Unmatched junction bases numbered 4, after V lost 3 bases and J lost 5 bases. This CDR3 is CASSLWQGDQPQHF. For the CDR3, the DNA is TGTGCCAGCAGCTTGTGGCAGGGGGATCAGCCCCAGCATTTT.

The chain carries TRBV7-3 and TRBJ2-7; D call uncertain. Germline V gene data show CDR1 as SGHTA and CDR2 as FQGTGA. There are 14 residues in the CDR3. Deletions cut 2 bases from V and 3 bases from J, with 11 bases between. The CDR3 here is CASSLVQKNYEQYF. The CDR3 DNA sequence: TGTGCCAGCAGCTTAGTACAGAAAAACTACGAGCAGTACTTC.

J is TRBJ2-5 and V is TRBV7-9; 8 nucleotides align to TRBD2. The CDR3 length is 15 residues. CDR1 and CDR2 from the germline V gene are SEHNR and FQNEAQ (reference sequence). Trimming removed 3 bases from V and 5 bases from J; junction bases left unmatched: 8. CDR3 in DNA: TGTGCCAGCAGCTTCACGGGAGCGGGAGCCGAGACCCAGTACTTC. It encodes CASSFTGAGAETQYF.

The chain carries TRBV5-4 and TRBJ2-3, with 15 bases aligning to TRBD2. This CDR3 spans 16 amino acids. V lost 4 bases to trimming and J lost 6 bases; unmatched junction nucleotides: 6. Germline assignment: CDR1 SGHNT and CDR2 YYREEE (reference sequence). The CDR3 DNA is TGTGCCAGCAGCCCGGGACTAGCGGGAGGTGGGGATACGCAGTATTTT. It yields the protein CASSPGLAGGGDTQYF.

The table lists this clone with a few counts. CDR3: CASSRGLAGIQETQYF. CDR3 coding DNA: TGTGCCAGCAGCCGCGGACTAGCGGGAATCCAAGAGACCCAGTACTTC. The V gene is TRBV7-2, the J gene TRBJ2-5; 12 nucleotides line up with TRBD2. The V gene's germline CDR1 is SGHTA and CDR2 FQGNSA. There are 16 residues in the CDR3. Trimming cost V 5 bases and J 1 base; bases outside gene matches: 5.

The sample holds a few counts of this clone. The chain has TRBV20-1 and TRBJ2-3; weak D call: TRBD1 (6 bases). V lost 3 bases, J lost 4 bases, and 17 bases lay in between. The CDR3 runs 15 residues. Germline V gene sequence: CDR1 DFQATT, CDR2 SNEGSKA (reference sequence). The CDR3 protein is CSASVKQGWSDTQYF. CDR3 in DNA: TGCAGTGCTAGTGTCAAGCAGGGGTGGTCAGATACGCAGTATTTT.

The chain recombines TRBV30 with TRBJ1-2; D unclear. The CDR3 totals 12 residues. Germline CDR1 reads GTSNPN; CDR2 reads SVGIG (reference sequence). The ends were cut back, 4 bases at V and 4 bases at J, with 10 bases in the middle. CDR3 coding DNA: TGTGCCTGGATTCGTGGAGGCTATGGCTACACCTTC. Translating it yields CAWIRGGYGYTF.

This chain connects TRBV19 to TRBJ1-5; 7 positions match TRBD1. With 7 bases clipped from V and 3 bases from J, the junction kept 6 bases outside the gene matches. The germline V gene encodes CDR1 LNHDA and CDR2 SQIVND (reference sequence). This CDR3 has 14 amino acids. Written as DNA, the CDR3 is TGTGCCAGTACTGACGGACAGGACAATCAGCCCCAGCATTTT. Encoded protein: CASTDGQDNQPQHF.